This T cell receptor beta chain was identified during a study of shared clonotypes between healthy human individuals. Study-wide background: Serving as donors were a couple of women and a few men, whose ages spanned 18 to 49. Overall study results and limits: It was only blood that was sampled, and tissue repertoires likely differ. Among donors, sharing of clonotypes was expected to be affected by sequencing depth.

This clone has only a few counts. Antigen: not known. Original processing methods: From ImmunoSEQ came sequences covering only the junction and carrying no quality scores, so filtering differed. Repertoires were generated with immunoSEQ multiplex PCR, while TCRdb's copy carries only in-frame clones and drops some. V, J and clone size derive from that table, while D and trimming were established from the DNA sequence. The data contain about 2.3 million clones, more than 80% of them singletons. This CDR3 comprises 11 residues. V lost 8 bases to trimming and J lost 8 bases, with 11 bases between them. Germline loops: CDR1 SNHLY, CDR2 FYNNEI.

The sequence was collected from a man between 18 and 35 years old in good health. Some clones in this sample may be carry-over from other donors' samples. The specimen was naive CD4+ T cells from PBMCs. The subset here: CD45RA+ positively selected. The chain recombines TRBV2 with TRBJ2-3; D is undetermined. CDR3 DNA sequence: TGTGCCAGCTCCTCGATTCGTACGCAGTATTTT. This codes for CASSSIRTQYF.